The rows below give T cell receptor beta chains drawn from one sample of a study of identical twins. TCRdb independently ran MiXCR on the 5' RACE reads; one entry per CDR3 protein. The repertoire has under 300,000 distinct CDR3 sequences, 6.5% to 8% of them found once; the top ten carry more than 12%. These data were likewise used in another study, on T cells expressing NK-cell markers.

The sample taken for sequencing was CD8+ T cells sorted from blood. All receptors derive from a woman between 18 and 29 years old in good health. CDR3s include the opening cysteine and the closing phenylalanine or tryptophan. D genes are given only for firm matches. Expanded clones get a size class; other rows say once, few or many, or leave the size out.

d_gene	j_gene	abundance	v_gene	CDR3nt	CDR3aa
TRBD1	TRBJ2-7	many	TRBV7-9	TGTGCCAGCAGCCCTCGGACAGGTACGGCGTCCTACGAGCAGTACTTC	CASSPRTGTASYEQYF
-	TRBJ2-5	few	TRBV12-3/TRBV12-4	TGTGCCAGCAGCCCACCACGGGACACCAAATTTTCGACCCAGTACTTC	CASSPPRDTKFSTQYF
-	TRBJ2-2	many	TRBV2	TGTGCCAGCACCGGAAAGGGTGCAGCGAACACCGGGGAGCTGTTTTTT	CASTGKGAANTGELFF
TRBD2	TRBJ2-1	few	TRBV5-4	TGTGCCAGCAGCTCGGGGGGGACTAGCGAGACCTCCTGGGAGCAGTTCTTC	CASSSGGTSETSWEQFF
-	TRBJ2-7	-	TRBV5-1	TGCGCCAGCAGCTTGGTGGGGGGGCGAAGCTACGAGCAGTACTTC	CASSLVGGRSYEQYF
-	TRBJ1-5	few	TRBV21-1	TGTGCCAGCAGGGCAGTAGAAAATCAGCCCCAGCATTTT	CASRAVENQPQHF
-	TRBJ2-7	-	TRBV27	TGTGCCAGCAGTCAGGATAATGGCCCTTCCTACGAGCAGTACTTC	CASSQDNGPSYEQYF
-	TRBJ2-1	few	TRBV7-9	TGTGCCAGCAGCCGAGGGCAGGGCGCCTACAATGAGCAGTTCTTC	CASSRGQGAYNEQFF
TRBD1	TRBJ2-7	many	TRBV10-3	TGTGCCATCAGTGAAACCGGGACAGGCCTCTACGAGCAGTACTTC	CAISETGTGLYEQYF
-	TRBJ2-1	many	TRBV5-1	TGCGCCAGCAGCTTGTCGGAGGCCAATGAGCAGTTCTTC	CASSLSEANEQFF